Following are 17 T cell receptor beta chains from one sample sequenced in a study of OX40 agonist ivuxolimab in advanced cancers. Assay: immunoSEQ multiplex PCR; the TCRdb copy retains only in-frame clones and omits some. The sample lists some 60,000 clones, roughly 85% occurring once. The sample was CD4+ or CD8+ T cells sorted from blood, taken in a trial of the OX40 agonist ivuxolimab. Receptor source: an adult with an advanced solid tumor such as melanoma, head and neck, liver or kidney cancer.

This clone showed up just once. This CDR3 is CASTTLGGAADTQYF. In DNA, the CDR3 is TGTGCCAGCACTACTCTCGGGGGGGCGGCAGATACGCAGTATTTT. The V and J genes are TRBV28 and TRBJ2-3; TRBD2 agrees at 8 bases. V was clipped by 7 bases and J by 4 bases; unmatched bases: 10. Germline CDR1 is MDHEN and CDR2 is SYDVKM. The CDR3 is made up of 15 amino acids.

The chain is built from TRBV28 and TRBJ1-3; D uncertain. Germline CDR1 is MDHEN and CDR2 is SYDVKM. The V end lost 4 bases, the J end lost 0 bases, and 13 bases lay between the germline ends. The CDR3 covers 16 residues. This chain's CDR3 is CASSSRSPSSGNTIYF. CDR3 nucleotide sequence: TGTGCCAGCAGTTCCCGGTCTCCGAGCTCTGGAAACACCATATATTTT.

This chain links TRBV2 with TRBJ2-5; 8 bases agree with TRBD1. V was clipped by 11 bases and J by 5 bases; unmatched bases: 10. Germline assignment: CDR1 SNHLY and CDR2 FYNNEI. CDR3 length: 13 amino acids. CDR3 sequence reads: CAGRQGIRETQYF. The CDR3 DNA reads as TGTGCCGGTAGACAGGGGATTAGGGAGACCCAGTACTTC. Full variable domain (remainder filled in from reference TRBV2 and TRBJ2-5): EPEVTQTPSHQVTQMGQEVILRCVPISNHLYFYWYRQILGQKVEFLVSFYNNEISEKSEIFDDQFSVERPDGSNFTLKIRSTKLEDSAMYFCAGRQGIRETQYFGPGTRLLVL.

The rearrangement uses TRBV11-3 and TRBJ2-2; D is unresolved. V lost 1 base and J 0 bases, leaving 9 bases between the germline ends. CDR3 length: 16 residues. The germline gives CDR1 SGHNT, CDR2 YENEEA. CDR3 nucleotide sequence: TGTGCCAGCAGCTTAGGACAAGTAGCGAACACCGGGGAGCTGTTTTTT. Translated: CASSLGQVANTGELFF.

In nucleotides, the CDR3 is TGTGCCAGCAGCCCACGAAGAGCGGGGAACTACAATGAGCAGTTCTTC. Translated, it gives CASSPRRAGNYNEQFF. The rearrangement joins TRBV9 to TRBJ2-1, with 7 bases matching TRBD2. This CDR3 has 16 residues. After removal of 4 bases from V and 3 bases from J, the junction contained 10 bases not matched to a gene. Germline CDR1 and CDR2: SGDLS and YYNGEE.

In regard to this clone: A junction boundary mismatches the germline segment, possibly from a read error. J is TRBJ1-2 and V is TRBV6-6; maybe TRBD1 (6 bases). Looked up from germline, CDR1 is MNHNY and CDR2 is SVGAGI (reference sequence). This CDR3 has 13 residues. CDR3 coding DNA: TGTGCCAACAGTTACTCAGGGGTGGGAGGCTACACCTTC. This gives the protein CANSYSGVGGYTF.

The rearrangement uses TRBV19 and TRBJ2-7; possible D gene TRBD1, 7 bases. Germline V gene sequence: CDR1 LNHDA, CDR2 SQIVND (reference sequence). V gave up 6 bases and J gave up 6 bases, with 15 bases separating them. CDR3 length equals 13 residues. CDR3 protein: CASSDPGGPEQYF. The CDR3 DNA sequence: TGTGCCAGTAGCGACCCAGGGGGGCCCGAGCAGTACTTC. Full variable domain (remainder filled in from reference TRBV19 and TRBJ2-7): DGGITQSPKYLFRKEGQNVTLSCEQNLNHDAMYWYRQDPGQGLRLIYYSQIVNDFQKGDIAEGYSVSREKKESFPLTVTSAQKNPTAFYLCASSDPGGPEQYFGPGTRLTVT.

In DNA, the CDR3 is TGTGCCAGCAGCCCCGGGGAGGGGGCGTATCAGCCCCAGCATTTT. Its translation is CASSPGEGAYQPQHF. The chain is built from TRBV9 and TRBJ1-5; 7 positions match TRBD1. CDR3 size: 15 residues. CDR1 is SGDLS, CDR2 YYNGEE, per germline. V lost 4 bases, J lost 5 bases, and 9 bases stayed unmatched.

This clone was observed a handful of times. The chain carries TRBV10-3 and TRBJ1-2; D not resolved. Between the trimmed V and J ends, which lost 2 bases and 4 bases, there was a span of 8 bases. CDR1 and CDR2 from the germline V gene are ENHRY and SYGVKD. The CDR3 covers 13 residues. The CDR3, as DNA: TGTGCCATCAGTGAGGACGTAGGCTATGGCTACACCTTC. Translation: CAISEDVGYGYTF.

The rearrangement joins TRBV7-6 to TRBJ2-5, with D possibly TRBD1 on 6 matching bases. This CDR3 has 14 amino acids. The V end was cut by 1 base, the J end by 2 bases, with 8 bases between. CDR1 and CDR2 (germline): SGHVS, FNYEAQ. CDR3 sequence: CASSLDREQETQYF. The CDR3, as DNA: TGTGCCAGCAGCTTAGACAGGGAACAAGAGACCCAGTACTTC.

This clone came up once. The chain has TRBV5-1 and TRBJ2-3; 7 bases agree with TRBD1. Germline lookup yields CDR1 SGHRS and CDR2 YFSETQ. This CDR3 region has 15 residues. The junction had 5 bases not matched to a gene; V was cut back by 4 bases and J by 0 bases. The CDR3, as DNA: TGCGCCAGCAGCCCGGGACAGCCTAGCACAGATACGCAGTATTTT. Amino acid sequence: CASSPGQPSTDTQYF.

The chain is built from TRBV2 and TRBJ1-2; D remains unclear. V lost 3 bases, J lost 4 bases, and 9 bases lay in between. The germline CDR1 and CDR2 sequences are SNHLY and FYNNEI. The CDR3 totals 13 residues. In nucleotides, the CDR3 is TGTGCCAGCAGTGATGCAGCCTCCTATGGCTACACCTTC. Its protein product is CASSDAASYGYTF. Variable domain in full (rest from reference TRBV2 and TRBJ1-2): EPEVTQTPSHQVTQMGQEVILRCVPISNHLYFYWYRQILGQKVEFLVSFYNNEISEKSEIFDDQFSVERPDGSNFTLKIRSTKLEDSAMYFCASSDAASYGYTFGSGTRLTVV.

The rearrangement uses TRBV7-8 and TRBJ1-5; possible D gene TRBD1, 5 bases. The CDR3 is 14 residues long. The germline CDR1 and CDR2 sequences are SGHVS and FQNEAQ. V gave up 5 bases and J gave up 0 bases, with 8 bases separating them. As DNA, the CDR3 is TGTGCCAGCAGCCCCGACAGTAGCAATCAGCCCCAGCATTTT. Translated: CASSPDSSNQPQHF.

The chain recombines TRBV30 with TRBJ2-7, with TRBD1 identical over 8 bases. CDR1 and CDR2 from the germline V gene are GTSNPN and SVGIG (reference sequence). This CDR3 is 17 amino acids long. J lost 3 bases, V lost 2 bases, and 15 bases had no gene match. The CDR3 sequence is CAWSRAGGGHRIYEQYF. CDR3 DNA: TGTGCCTGGAGTAGGGCAGGGGGCGGTCACAGGATCTACGAGCAGTACTTC.

The chain couples TRBV4-1 to TRBJ1-6; 8 bases agree with TRBD1. CDR1 is MGHRA and CDR2 is YSYEKL in the germline V gene. With V trimmed by 5 bases and J by 1 base, 7 bases remained unmatched. The CDR3 is 17 amino acids. CDR3 residues: CASSERTGHSYNSPLHF. The CDR3 region has the DNA TGCGCCAGCAGCGAACGGACAGGGCATTCCTATAATTCACCCCTCCACTTT.

This rearrangement joins TRBV6-1 to TRBJ1-1; D is ambiguous. The germline V gene has CDR1 MNHNS and CDR2 SASEGT. This CDR3 comprises 13 residues. V lost 1 base and J lost 4, with 7 bases in between. The DNA of the CDR3 is TGTGCCAGCAGTGAAGAACAGTTCACTGAAGCTTTCTTT. Translation gives CASSEEQFTEAFF.

The genes are TRBV18 and TRBJ2-2; TRBD1 aligns across 12 bases. This CDR3 is built from 15 residues. The germline V gene encodes CDR1 KGHSH and CDR2 LQKENI. Trimming took 5 bases from V and 4 from J; bases not matched to a gene: 2. CDR3 in amino acids: CASSSGQGATGELFF. CDR3 nucleotide sequence: TGTGCCAGCTCATCGGGACAGGGGGCCACCGGGGAGCTGTTTTTT.